The clone carrying this T cell receptor (beta chain) was seen only a few times. Using a J-beta primer mix together with a sample-barcoded 5' primer, a second PCR was run for about 6 to 12 cycles. TCRdb re-called the 5' RACE reads with MiXCR, one entry per CDR3 protein. The repertoire consists of 700,000 to 1,000,000 distinct CDR3 sequences, with under 45% occurring once and the leading ten covering roughly a fifth. CDR3 length: 13 residues. Germline lookup yields CDR1 SQVTM and CDR2 ANQGSEA. These data belong to a study of blood T cells in healthy people across ages. The rearrangement uses TRBV29-1 and TRBJ2-5, with 8 positions matching TRBD1. Gene TRBJ2-7 matches the end of the DNA better, so the J call may be wrong. The material sequenced was blood. The source of this sequence is a man aged 55 to 70 in good health. CDR3 protein: CSVEAITGGEQYF. The CDR3 coding sequence is TGCAGCGTTGAAGCCATAACAGGGGGCGAGCAGTACTTC.